Below, 8 T cell receptor beta chains from the same sample are listed, as sequenced in a study of T cells in Graves' hyperthyroidism and ophthalmopathy. RNA transcripts served as the template for amplifying TCR beta CDR3 regions. The HTBI primer set was used in a first-round RT-PCR of the TCR CDR3. TCRdb recomputed calls from the multiplex PCR reads with MiXCR, one row per CDR3 protein. Seen here are roughly 300,000 distinct CDR3 sequences, approximately 15% observed once, and the top ten hold around 23%. Specimen: blood. The receptors derive from a woman in her twenties or thirties with Graves' hyperthyroidism.

This clonotype has ten or more counts. The gene calls are TRBV28 and TRBJ1-1, with D possibly TRBD1 on 5 matching bases. CDR3 length: 14 amino acids. The V gene's germline CDR1 is MDHEN and CDR2 SYDVKM. Trimming pared 8 bases from V and 0 bases from J, leaving 13 bases between. The CDR3 nucleotides are TGTGCCAGCCCGGGACGGAACATGAACACTGAAGCTTTCTTT. This gives the protein CASPGRNMNTEAFF.

This clonotype was found a few times. The rearrangement uses TRBV25-1 and TRBJ2-7; the match to TRBD2 covers 10 bases. This CDR3 has 16 amino acids. The V gene's germline CDR1 is MGHDK and CDR2 SYGVNS. Trimming removed 6 bases from V and 6 bases from J; junction bases left unmatched: 14. CDR3 loop: CASSVGTSGKGGEQYF. CDR3 sequence (DNA): TGTGCCAGCAGCGTAGGCACTAGCGGGAAAGGTGGCGAGCAGTACTTC.

This clonotype has a count of ten or more. CDR3 coding DNA: TGTGCCAGCTCCAGTGTGGGGACTAGCGGCCAAGAGACCCAGTACTTC. Its protein is CASSSVGTSGQETQYF. The chain joins TRBV6-1 to TRBJ2-5; 11 nucleotides align to TRBD2. J gave up 1 base and V 8 bases, and 9 bases lay outside the gene matches. Germline CDR1 MNHNS, CDR2 SASEGT. CDR3 length equals 16 residues.

This clonotype has a count of ten or more. The chain joins TRBV10-3 to TRBJ1-5; TRBD1 matches 8 bases. V was pared by 4 bases and J by 2 bases, with 1 base of the junction left unmatched. The germline gives CDR1 ENHRY, CDR2 SYGVKD. The CDR3 has 14 residues. CDR3 residues: CAISGGQGNQPQHF. The DNA for the CDR3 is TGTGCCATCAGTGGGGGACAGGGCAATCAGCCCCAGCATTTT.

This clonotype has ten or more counts. One end of the junction fails to match germline, which may point to a read error. The chain recombines TRBV9 with TRBJ1-1; a possible D gene is TRBD1 (5 bases). The germline gives CDR1 SGDLS, CDR2 YYNGEE. The CDR3 totals 13 residues. The CDR3 sequence: CASSGRENTEAFF. In DNA, the CDR3 is TGTGCCAGCAGCGGCAGGGAGAACACCGAAGCTTTCTTT.

The J gene is TRBJ1-2, the V gene TRBV7-3; 9 bases are a match to TRBD1. The CDR3 sequence is 13 residues long. V was pared by 5 bases and J by 8 bases, with 6 bases of the junction left unmatched. Germline assignment: CDR1 SGHTA and CDR2 FQGTGA. For the CDR3, the DNA is TGTGCCAGCAGCCCCGGGACAGGGAAAGGCTACACCTTC. Its translation is CASSPGTGKGYTF.

V gene TRBV29-1 combines with J gene TRBJ2-1, with D unclear. Germline V lookup: CDR1 SQVTM, CDR2 ANQGSEA. V was trimmed by 5 bases and J by 10 bases, leaving 12 bases between them. The CDR3 loop spans 11 amino acids. The CDR3 sequence: CSVRTGAEQFF. Written as DNA, the CDR3 is TGCAGCGTTCGGACGGGCGCGGAGCAGTTCTTC.

Ten or more counts support this clonotype. The chain carries TRBV5-1 and TRBJ2-6; D is ambiguous. The CDR3 length is 15 residues. Trimming cost V 4 bases and J 4 bases, with 12 bases left between them. Germline assignment: CDR1 SGHRS and CDR2 YFSETQ. The CDR3 reads CASSPRFPGANVLTF. DNA of the CDR3: TGCGCCAGCAGCCCAAGGTTTCCCGGGGCCAACGTCCTGACTTTC.